The 27 T cell receptor beta chains in this list originate from one sample, sequenced in a study of blood T cell repertoires in COVID-19. Using immunoSEQ multiplex PCR, the repertoire was profiled, and TCRdb retains in-frame clones only, with some absent. This sample has approximately 120,000 clones, with 70% to 80% found just once. The sample consisted of peripheral blood. These TCRs come from a human donor in a cohort sampled during active COVID-19.

The rearrangement links TRBV20-1 to TRBJ2-1, with TRBD2 as a possible D gene (6 bases). Deletions cut 3 bases from V and 9 bases from J, with 9 bases between. The CDR3 runs to 11 residues. CDR1 is DFQATT, CDR2 SNEGSKA, per germline (reference sequence). CDR3 residues: CSASGSGEQFF. Here the CDR3 DNA reads TGCAGTGCTAGCGGGAGTGGTGAGCAGTTCTTC.

The rearrangement joins TRBV10-3 to TRBJ2-7; possible D gene TRBD1, 6 bases. The CDR3 has 15 residues. The germline V gene encodes CDR1 ENHRY and CDR2 SYGVKD. The V and J ends lost 4 bases and 3 bases respectively, with 16 bases between them. DNA of the CDR3: TGTGCCATCAGTGCCGGCGCAGGGGATGGCTACGAGCAGTACTTC. Its protein is CAISAGAGDGYEQYF.

The chain couples TRBV9 to TRBJ2-1; TRBD2 agrees at 8 bases. V dropped 5 bases and J dropped 0; count of bases not matched to a gene: 22. CDR3 length: 21 residues. The V gene's germline CDR1 is SGDLS and CDR2 YYNGEE. Written as DNA, the CDR3 is TGTGCCAGCAGTATAACCACGTCGGAAGCGGGAGCCTTAAGCTCCTACAATGAGCAGTTCTTC. Amino acids: CASSITTSEAGALSSYNEQFF.

J is TRBJ1-1 and V is TRBV30; D uncertain. The CDR3 covers 16 residues. V lost 0 bases, J lost 5 bases, and 19 bases lay in between. Per the germline V gene, CDR1 is GTSNPN and CDR2 is SVGIG (reference sequence). CDR3 residues: CAWSVGLGRFNTEAFF. In DNA, the CDR3 is TGTGCCTGGAGTGTAGGTCTAGGGAGATTTAATACTGAAGCTTTCTTT.

This sequence joins TRBV7-2 and TRBJ1-5; 10 bases map to TRBD1. The CDR3 consists of 14 residues. After removal of 3 bases from V and 7 bases from J, the junction contained 3 bases not matched to a gene. Looked up from germline, CDR1 is SGHTA and CDR2 is FQGNSA. The CDR3 sequence is CASSLTGGEQPQHF. Here the CDR3 DNA reads TGTGCCAGCAGCTTGACAGGGGGCGAGCAGCCCCAGCATTTT.

This clone was seen just once. The genes are TRBV18 and TRBJ1-2, with TRBD1 identical over 9 bases. With V trimmed by 2 bases and J by 0 bases, 7 bases remained unmatched. CDR1 and CDR2 from the germline V gene are KGHSH and LQKENI. This CDR3 is built from 17 residues. CDR3 loop: CASSPSGQGFTNYGYTF. CDR3 coding DNA: TGTGCCAGCTCACCATCGGGACAGGGATTTACTAACTATGGCTACACCTTC.

The DNA for the CDR3 is TGTGCCAGCAGTGAACTTTGGCCCAGCGGGTCGAACACCGGGGAGCTGTTTTTT. Its translation: CASSELWPSGSNTGELFF. V and J are TRBV2 and TRBJ2-2; D possibly corresponds to TRBD2 (6 bases). The CDR3 contains 18 residues. V was trimmed by 2 bases and J by 0 bases, leaving 16 bases between them. Germline CDR1 SNHLY, CDR2 FYNNEI.

The chain couples TRBV11-3 to TRBJ2-3, with D perhaps matching TRBD2 (6 bases). The CDR3 has 12 amino acids. Trimming cost V 5 bases and J 7 bases, with 10 bases left between them. In germline, CDR1 is SGHNT, CDR2 YENEEA. CDR3 region: CASSLAGYTQYF. In DNA, the CDR3 is TGTGCCAGCAGCCTCGCGGGGTATACGCAGTATTTT.

The CDR3 DNA reads TGTGCCACCAGTGATCCCGGACAGGAAAATCAGCCCCAGCATTTT. It translates to CATSDPGQENQPQHF. V and J are TRBV24-1 and TRBJ1-5, with 7 bases lining up with TRBD1. This CDR3 comprises 15 residues. The V segment lost 3 bases and the J segment 4 bases; nucleotides outside the gene matches: 5. Germline V CDR1 and CDR2: KGHDR, SFDVKD.

The rearrangement links TRBV7-2 to TRBJ2-5; no clear D. V lost 2 bases and J lost 4, with 8 bases in between. CDR1 SGHTA and CDR2 FQGNSA come from the germline V gene. The CDR3 sequence is 13 residues long. CDR3 bases: TGTGCCAGCAGCTTACGAGGTTCAGAGACCCAGTACTTC. It translates to CASSLRGSETQYF.

The chain combines TRBV6-4 with TRBJ1-6; D is unresolved. The V gene lost 3 bases and the J gene lost 3 bases, with 9 bases spanning the gap. There are 15 residues in the CDR3. Germline lookup yields CDR1 MRHNA and CDR2 SNTAGT. CDR3 DNA: TGTGCCAGCAGTGATGAGGAGTACTATAATTCACCCCTCCACTTT. Protein: CASSDEEYYNSPLHF.

The V gene is TRBV7-2, the J gene TRBJ1-2, with 9 bases identical to TRBD1. Germline V gene lookup returns CDR1 SGHTA and CDR2 FQGNSA. The V segment lost 2 bases and the J segment 2 bases; nucleotides outside the gene matches: 9. This CDR3 is built from 17 residues. The CDR3 protein is CASSLTTGTGQNYGYTF. The DNA of the CDR3 is TGTGCCAGCAGCTTAACTACCGGGACAGGGCAAAACTATGGCTACACCTTC.

The chain links TRBV2 to TRBJ1-5; possible D gene TRBD1, 6 bases. This CDR3 contains 15 residues. Between the trimmed V and J ends, which lost 4 bases and 0 bases, there was a span of 10 bases. Germline-derived CDR1 and CDR2 are SNHLY and FYNNEI. DNA of the CDR3: TGTGCCAGCAGTGCAGGGACACATAGCAATCAGCCCCAGCATTTT. Protein: CASSAGTHSNQPQHF.

This chain uses TRBV27 with TRBJ2-5; 14 bases are a match to TRBD2. The CDR3 runs to 15 residues. Losses at the gene ends were 10 bases for V and 2 bases for J; bases not matched to a gene: 6. The germline CDR1 and CDR2 sequences are MNHEY and SMNVEV (reference sequence). The CDR3 region is CATQGTSGGQETQYF. The CDR3, as DNA: TGTGCCACCCAAGGGACTAGCGGGGGACAAGAGACCCAGTACTTC.

This clone was observed once. The genes are TRBV30 and TRBJ2-2; TRBD1 might be the D (5 bases). V was cut by 2 bases and J by 0 bases, with 13 bases left in between. From germline, CDR1 is GTSNPN and CDR2 SVGIG (reference sequence). This CDR3 region has 16 residues. Here the CDR3 reads CAWSSADSSNTGELFF. CDR3 nucleotide sequence: TGTGCCTGGAGTTCTGCCGACAGTTCGAACACCGGGGAGCTGTTTTTT.

This clone was found once. The V gene is TRBV27, the J gene TRBJ1-2; 7 positions agree with TRBD1. Trimming removed 2 bases from V and 4 bases from J; junction bases left unmatched: 7. Germline V CDR1 and CDR2: MNHEY, SMNVEV (reference sequence). The CDR3 has 15 residues. The CDR3 DNA follows: TGTGCCAGCAGTTTAGGGGACAGCCCTGGCTATGGCTACACCTTC. Its translation: CASSLGDSPGYGYTF.

This chain connects TRBV19 to TRBJ2-5, with D uncertain. Trimming took 2 bases from V and 2 from J, leaving 9 bases between them. This CDR3 comprises 14 residues. Germline CDR1 and CDR2: LNHDA and SQIVND (reference sequence). The CDR3 DNA is TGTGCCAGTAGTATATCAGCCAGGCAAGAGACCCAGTACTTC. It yields the protein CASSISARQETQYF.

This clone has at least ten counts. The V gene is TRBV24-1, the J gene TRBJ2-5; 7 bases are a match to TRBD1. Germline loops: CDR1 KGHDR, CDR2 SFDVKD. J gave up 1 base and V 4 bases, and 11 bases lay outside the gene matches. The CDR3 has 17 amino acids. CDR3 residues: CATSDSRDSLIQETQYF. In DNA form, the CDR3 reads TGTGCCACCAGTGACTCACGGGACAGCCTGATCCAAGAGACCCAGTACTTC.

The chain uses TRBV19 and TRBJ2-6; D ambiguous. Germline V gene sequence: CDR1 LNHDA, CDR2 SQIVND (reference sequence). V was pared by 3 bases and J by 3 bases, with 15 bases between. The CDR3 has 17 residues. The DNA of the CDR3 is TGTGCCAGTAGTATTCCATCCGAGTCCTTTGGGGCCAACGTCCTGACTTTC. It yields the protein CASSIPSESFGANVLTF.

The chain links TRBV4-1 to TRBJ2-3; no firm D call. Germline CDR1 and CDR2: MGHRA and YSYEKL. The CDR3 totals 13 residues. Between the trimmed V and J ends, which lost 1 base and 4 bases, there was a span of 6 bases. CDR3 region: CASSQGSPDTQYF. In DNA, the CDR3 is TGCGCCAGCAGCCAAGGTTCTCCAGATACGCAGTATTTT.

There are a few counts of this clone. The chain combines TRBV6-6 with TRBJ2-2; 11 nucleotides agree with TRBD2. The CDR3 is 17 residues long. J gave up 2 bases and V 5 bases, and 7 bases lay outside the gene matches. Germline V gene data show CDR1 as MNHNY and CDR2 as SVGAGI (reference sequence). CDR3 protein: CASSPRTSGHNTGELFF. The DNA for the CDR3 is TGTGCCAGCAGTCCCCGGACTAGCGGGCATAACACCGGGGAGCTGTTTTTT.

This clone was seen a few times. The chain carries TRBV19 and TRBJ1-6, with TRBD1 as a possible D gene (6 bases). V was trimmed by 7 bases and J by 3 bases, leaving 10 bases between them. Per the germline V gene, CDR1 is LNHDA and CDR2 is SQIVND (reference sequence). This CDR3 contains 14 residues. The CDR3: CASKDSNYNSPLHF. The CDR3 coding sequence is TGTGCCAGTAAGGACAGTAACTATAATTCACCCCTCCACTTT. The complete variable domain, with remaining parts taken from reference TRBV19 and TRBJ1-6, reads DGGITQSPKYLFRKEGQNVTLSCEQNLNHDAMYWYRQDPGQGLRLIYYSQIVNDFQKGDIAEGYSVSREKKESFPLTVTSAQKNPTAFYLCASKDSNYNSPLHFGNGTRLTVT.

The V call is TRBV30, the J call TRBJ2-1, with D possibly being TRBD1 (5 bases). Germline values: CDR1 GTSNPN, CDR2 SVGIG (reference sequence). The CDR3 is 12 residues long. V was trimmed by 0 bases and J by 6 bases, leaving 6 bases between them. This chain's CDR3 is CAWSVRANEQFF. The CDR3 DNA reads TGTGCCTGGAGTGTCAGGGCCAATGAGCAGTTCTTC.

This chain connects TRBV3-1 (or the pseudogene TRBV3-2) to TRBJ1-2; D is uncertain. From germline, CDR1 is LGHDT and CDR2 YNNKEL (reference sequence). V lost 1 base and J lost 8, with 11 bases in between. The CDR3 extends over 13 amino acids. CDR3 bases: TGTGCCAGCAGCCAAGTTAGTTCGGGGGGCTACACCTTC. Protein sequence: CASSQVSSGGYTF.

The V gene is TRBV6-2 or TRBV6-3, the J gene TRBJ2-3; 7 nucleotides agree with TRBD1. Germline V gene sequence: CDR1 MNHEY, CDR2 SVGEGT. The CDR3 consists of 14 residues. The V segment lost 6 bases and the J segment 4 bases; nucleotides outside the gene matches: 7. Written as DNA, the CDR3 is TGTGCCAGCAGCATAGGACAGGTTTCAGATACGCAGTATTTT. Its translation is CASSIGQVSDTQYF.

J is TRBJ2-3 and V is TRBV5-4; TRBD2 is a possible D gene (7 bases). CDR3 length: 14 amino acids. The germline V gene has CDR1 SGHNT and CDR2 YYREEE (reference sequence). The V end lost 3 bases, the J end lost 3 bases, and 11 bases lay between the germline ends. The CDR3 DNA reads as TGTGCCAGCAGCTGGGGGAGGGGGACAGATACGCAGTATTTT. It yields the protein CASSWGRGTDTQYF. Filled out from reference TRBV5-4 and TRBJ2-3, the complete variable domain reads ETGVTQSPTHLIKTRGQQVTLRCSSQSGHNTVSWYQQALGQGPQFIFQYYREEENGRGNFPPRFSGLQFPNYSSELNVNALELDDSALYLCASSWGRGTDTQYFGPGTRLTVL.

The chain is built from TRBV6-1 and TRBJ2-7, with 10 bases fitting TRBD1. The junction had 8 bases not matched to a gene; V was cut back by 2 bases and J by 7 bases. CDR1 is MNHNS, CDR2 SASEGT, per germline. The CDR3 runs 15 residues. In nucleotides, the CDR3 is TGTGCCAGCAGTGAACAGCGGACAGGGGGACAAGAGCAGTACTTC. Residues: CASSEQRTGGQEQYF.